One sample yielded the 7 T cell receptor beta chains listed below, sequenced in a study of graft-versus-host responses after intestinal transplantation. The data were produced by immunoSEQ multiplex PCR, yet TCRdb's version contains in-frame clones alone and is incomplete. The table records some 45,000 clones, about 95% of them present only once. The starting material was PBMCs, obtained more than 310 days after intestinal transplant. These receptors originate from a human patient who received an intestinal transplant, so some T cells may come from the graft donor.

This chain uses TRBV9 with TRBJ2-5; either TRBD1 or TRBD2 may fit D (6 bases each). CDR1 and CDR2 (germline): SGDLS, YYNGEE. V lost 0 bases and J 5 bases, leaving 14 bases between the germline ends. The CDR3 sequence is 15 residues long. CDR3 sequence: CASSVATGGWETQYF. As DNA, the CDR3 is TGTGCCAGCAGCGTAGCTACCGGGGGCTGGGAGACCCAGTACTTC. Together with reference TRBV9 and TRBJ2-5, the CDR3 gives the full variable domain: DSGVTQTPKHLITATGQRVTLRCSPRSGDLSVYWYQQSLDQGLQFLIQYYNGEERAKGNILERFSAQQFPDLHSELNLSSLELGDSALYFCASSVATGGWETQYFGPGTRLLVL.

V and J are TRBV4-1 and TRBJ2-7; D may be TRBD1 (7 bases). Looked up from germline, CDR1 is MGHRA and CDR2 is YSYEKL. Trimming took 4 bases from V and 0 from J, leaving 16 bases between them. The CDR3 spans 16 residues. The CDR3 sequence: CASSPRGAGASYEQYF. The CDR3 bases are TGCGCCAGCAGCCCCAGGGGGGCAGGTGCCTCCTACGAGCAGTACTTC.

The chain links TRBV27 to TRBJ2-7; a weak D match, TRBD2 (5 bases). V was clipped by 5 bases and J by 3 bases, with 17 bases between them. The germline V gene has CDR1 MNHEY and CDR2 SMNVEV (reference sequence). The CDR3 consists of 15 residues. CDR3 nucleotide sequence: TGTGCCAGCAGTCGGTCCAAGGGTGGGAGCTACGAGCAGTACTTC. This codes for CASSRSKGGSYEQYF.

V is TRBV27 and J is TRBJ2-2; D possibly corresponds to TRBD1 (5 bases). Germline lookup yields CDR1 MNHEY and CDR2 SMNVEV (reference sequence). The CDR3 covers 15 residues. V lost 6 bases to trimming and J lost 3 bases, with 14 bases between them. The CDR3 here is CASSPQGRDTGELFF. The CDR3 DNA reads TGTGCCAGCAGCCCCCAGGGTAGGGACACCGGGGAGCTGTTTTTT.

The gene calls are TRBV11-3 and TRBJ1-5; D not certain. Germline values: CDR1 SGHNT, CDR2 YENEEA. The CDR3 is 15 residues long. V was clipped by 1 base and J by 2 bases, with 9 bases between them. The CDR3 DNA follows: TGTGCCAGCAGCTTAGGTGGGGTAGGCAATCAGCCCCAGCATTTT. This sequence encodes CASSLGGVGNQPQHF.

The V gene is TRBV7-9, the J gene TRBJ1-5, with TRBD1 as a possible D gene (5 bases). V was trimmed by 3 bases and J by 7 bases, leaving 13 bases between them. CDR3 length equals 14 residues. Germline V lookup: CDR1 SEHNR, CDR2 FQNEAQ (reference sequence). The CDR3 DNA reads TGTGCCAGCAGCTTGGAGCAGGGTAACCAGCCCCAGCATTTT. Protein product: CASSLEQGNQPQHF. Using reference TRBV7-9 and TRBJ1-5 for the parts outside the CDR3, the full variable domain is DTGVSQNPRHKITKRGQNVTFRCDPISEHNRLYWYRQTLGQGPEFLTYFQNEAQLEKSRLLSDRFSAERPKGSFSTLEIQRTEQGDSAMYLCASSLEQGNQPQHFGDGTRLSIL.

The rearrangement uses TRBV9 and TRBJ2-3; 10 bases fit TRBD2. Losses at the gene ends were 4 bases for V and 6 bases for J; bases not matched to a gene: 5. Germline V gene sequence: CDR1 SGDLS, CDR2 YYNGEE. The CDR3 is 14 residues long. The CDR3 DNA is TGTGCCAGCAGCCAACTAGCGGGATCGGATACGCAGTATTTT. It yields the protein CASSQLAGSDTQYF.